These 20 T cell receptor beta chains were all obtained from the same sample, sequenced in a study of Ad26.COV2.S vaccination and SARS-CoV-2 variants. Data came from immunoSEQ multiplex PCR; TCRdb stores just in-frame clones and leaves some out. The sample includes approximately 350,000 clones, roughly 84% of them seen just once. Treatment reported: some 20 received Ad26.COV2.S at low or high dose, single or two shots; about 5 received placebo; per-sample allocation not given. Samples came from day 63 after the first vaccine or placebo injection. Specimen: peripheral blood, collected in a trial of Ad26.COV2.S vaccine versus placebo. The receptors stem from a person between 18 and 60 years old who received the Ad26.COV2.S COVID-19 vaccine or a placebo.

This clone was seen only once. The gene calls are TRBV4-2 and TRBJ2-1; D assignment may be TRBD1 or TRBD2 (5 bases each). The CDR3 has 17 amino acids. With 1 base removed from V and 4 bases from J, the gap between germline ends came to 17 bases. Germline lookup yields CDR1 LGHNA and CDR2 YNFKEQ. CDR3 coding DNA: TGTGCCAGCAGCCAAGGTCCCACGGGACGCGAATACAATGAGCAGTTCTTC. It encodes CASSQGPTGREYNEQFF.

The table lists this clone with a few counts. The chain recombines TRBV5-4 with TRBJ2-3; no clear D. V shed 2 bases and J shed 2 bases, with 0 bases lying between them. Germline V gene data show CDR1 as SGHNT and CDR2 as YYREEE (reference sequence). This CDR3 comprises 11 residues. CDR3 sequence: CASSFTDTQYF. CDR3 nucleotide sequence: TGTGCCAGCAGCTTCACAGATACGCAGTATTTT. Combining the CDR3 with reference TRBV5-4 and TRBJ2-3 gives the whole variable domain ETGVTQSPTHLIKTRGQQVTLRCSSQSGHNTVSWYQQALGQGPQFIFQYYREEENGRGNFPPRFSGLQFPNYSSELNVNALELDDSALYLCASSFTDTQYFGPGTRLTVL.

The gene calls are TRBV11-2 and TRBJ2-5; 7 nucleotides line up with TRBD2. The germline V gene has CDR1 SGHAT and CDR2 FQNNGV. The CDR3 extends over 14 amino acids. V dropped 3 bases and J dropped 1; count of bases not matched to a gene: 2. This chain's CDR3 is CASSLGGVQETQYF. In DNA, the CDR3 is TGTGCCAGCAGCTTGGGAGGGGTCCAAGAGACCCAGTACTTC.

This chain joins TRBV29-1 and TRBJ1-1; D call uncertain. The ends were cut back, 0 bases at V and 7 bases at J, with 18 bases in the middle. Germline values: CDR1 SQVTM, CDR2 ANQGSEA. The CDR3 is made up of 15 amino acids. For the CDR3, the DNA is TGCAGCGTTGAAGATCCGTACTCCCCGGCCCTTGAAGCTTTCTTT. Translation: CSVEDPYSPALEAFF.

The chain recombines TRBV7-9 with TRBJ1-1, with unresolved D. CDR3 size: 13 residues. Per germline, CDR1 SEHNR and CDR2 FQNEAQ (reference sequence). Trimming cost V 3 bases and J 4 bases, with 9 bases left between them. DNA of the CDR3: TGTGCCAGCAGCTTTGACACTGGCACTGAAGCTTTCTTT. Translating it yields CASSFDTGTEAFF.

CDR3 protein: CASSFSPTGNNSPLHF. The CDR3 region has the DNA TGCGCCAGCAGCTTCTCTCCAACCGGGAACAATTCACCCCTCCACTTT. The chain employs TRBV5-1 and TRBJ1-6; no definite D call. CDR1 and CDR2 (germline): SGHRS, YFSETQ. The CDR3 has 16 amino acids. Trimming removed 2 bases at V and 7 bases at J, with 16 bases between.

This chain's CDR3 is CASSVEGLGTDTQYF. CDR3 nucleotide sequence: TGTGCCAGCAGCGTAGAAGGCCTCGGCACAGATACGCAGTATTTT. The chain uses TRBV9 and TRBJ2-3, with D uncertain. CDR3 length: 15 amino acids. Germline CDR1 reads SGDLS; CDR2 reads YYNGEE. V lost 0 bases and J lost 1, with 9 bases in between.

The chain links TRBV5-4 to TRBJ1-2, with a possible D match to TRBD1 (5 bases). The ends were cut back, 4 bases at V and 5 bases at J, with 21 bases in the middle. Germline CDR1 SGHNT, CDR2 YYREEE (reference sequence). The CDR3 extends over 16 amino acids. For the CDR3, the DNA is TGTGCCAGCAGCCACAGGATGTCTGCGAACGCGTATGGCTACACCTTC. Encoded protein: CASSHRMSANAYGYTF.

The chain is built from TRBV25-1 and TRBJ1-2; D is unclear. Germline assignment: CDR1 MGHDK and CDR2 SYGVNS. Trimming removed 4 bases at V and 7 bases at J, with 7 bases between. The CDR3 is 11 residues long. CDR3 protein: CASSGRSGYTF. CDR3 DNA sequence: TGTGCCAGCAGTGGAAGAAGTGGCTACACCTTC.

The CDR3 region is CASSQLGAAYFEQFF. The CDR3 nucleotides read TGTGCCAGCAGCCAACTAGGGGCAGCTTATTTTGAGCAGTTCTTC. The chain joins TRBV7-6 to TRBJ2-1; tentatively, D is TRBD1 or TRBD2 (5 bases each). This CDR3 region has 15 residues. Trimming pared 5 bases from V and 9 bases from J, leaving 20 bases between. Germline V CDR1 and CDR2: SGHVS, FNYEAQ. Drawing the rest from reference TRBV7-6 and TRBJ2-1, the complete variable domain is GAGVSQSPRYKVTKRGQDVALRCDPISGHVSLYWYRQALGQGPEFLTYFNYEAQQDKSGLPNDRFSAERPEGSISTLTIQRTEQRDSAMYRCASSQLGAAYFEQFFGPGTRLTVL.

In nucleotides, the CDR3 is TGTGCCAGCAGCCTCGGGGGGGGATTAATGTTGAATTCACCCCTCCACTTT. Protein product: CASSLGGGLMLNSPLHF. The rearrangement joins TRBV27 to TRBJ1-6, with D maybe TRBD1 (5 bases). The V end was cut by 6 bases, the J end by 7 bases, with 22 bases between. The germline V gene has CDR1 MNHEY and CDR2 SMNVEV (reference sequence). This CDR3 has 17 amino acids.

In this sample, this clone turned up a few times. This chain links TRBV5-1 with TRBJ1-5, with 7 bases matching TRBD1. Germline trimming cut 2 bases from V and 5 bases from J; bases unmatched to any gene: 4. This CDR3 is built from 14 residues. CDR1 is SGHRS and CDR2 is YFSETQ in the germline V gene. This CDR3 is CASSFRTGDQPQHF. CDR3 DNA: TGCGCCAGCAGCTTCCGAACAGGGGATCAGCCCCAGCATTTT. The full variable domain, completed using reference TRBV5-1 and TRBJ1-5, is KAGVTQTPRYLIKTRGQQVTLSCSPISGHRSVSWYQQTPGQGLQFLFEYFSETQRNKGNFPGRFSGRQFSNSRSEMNVSTLELGDSALYLCASSFRTGDQPQHFGDGTRLSIL.

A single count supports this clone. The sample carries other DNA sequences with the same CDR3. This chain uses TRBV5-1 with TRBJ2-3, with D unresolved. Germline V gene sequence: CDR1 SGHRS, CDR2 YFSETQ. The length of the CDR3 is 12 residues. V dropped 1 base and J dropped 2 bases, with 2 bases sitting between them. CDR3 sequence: CASSLNTDTQYF. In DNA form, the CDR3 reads TGCGCCAGCAGCTTGAACACAGATACGCAGTATTTT.

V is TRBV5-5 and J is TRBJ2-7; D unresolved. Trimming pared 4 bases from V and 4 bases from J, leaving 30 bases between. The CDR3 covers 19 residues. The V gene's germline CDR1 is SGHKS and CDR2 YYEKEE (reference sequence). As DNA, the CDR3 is TGTGCCAGCAGCCCCCTCACACCGTCGGCAGGTGAGGTGGGTTACGAGCAGTACTTC. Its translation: CASSPLTPSAGEVGYEQYF.

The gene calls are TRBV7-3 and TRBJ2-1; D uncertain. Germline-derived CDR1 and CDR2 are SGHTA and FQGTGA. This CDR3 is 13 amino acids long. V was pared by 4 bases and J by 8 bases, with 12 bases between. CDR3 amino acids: CASSSIPVDEQFF. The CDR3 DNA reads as TGTGCCAGCAGCTCAATCCCAGTCGATGAGCAGTTCTTC.

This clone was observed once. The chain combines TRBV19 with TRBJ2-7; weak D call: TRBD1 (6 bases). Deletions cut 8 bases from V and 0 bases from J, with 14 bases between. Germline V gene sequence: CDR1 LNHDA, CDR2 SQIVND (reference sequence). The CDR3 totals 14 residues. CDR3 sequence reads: CASRTGRGSYEQYF. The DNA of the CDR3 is TGTGCCAGTCGAACAGGGAGAGGCTCCTACGAGCAGTACTTC.

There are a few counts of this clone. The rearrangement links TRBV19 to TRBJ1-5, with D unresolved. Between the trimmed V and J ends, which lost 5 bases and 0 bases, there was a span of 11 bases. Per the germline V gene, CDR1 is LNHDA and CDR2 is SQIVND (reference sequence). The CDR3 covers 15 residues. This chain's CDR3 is CASSPGGNSNQPQHF. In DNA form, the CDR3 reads TGTGCCAGTAGTCCCGGAGGGAATAGCAATCAGCCCCAGCATTTT.

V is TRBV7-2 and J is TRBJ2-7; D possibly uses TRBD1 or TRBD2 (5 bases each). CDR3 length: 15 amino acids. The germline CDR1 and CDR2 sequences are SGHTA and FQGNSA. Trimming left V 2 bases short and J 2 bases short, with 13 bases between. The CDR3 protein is CASSLRGQGTYEQYF. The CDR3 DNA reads TGTGCCAGCAGCTTAAGAGGGCAGGGTACCTACGAGCAGTACTTC.

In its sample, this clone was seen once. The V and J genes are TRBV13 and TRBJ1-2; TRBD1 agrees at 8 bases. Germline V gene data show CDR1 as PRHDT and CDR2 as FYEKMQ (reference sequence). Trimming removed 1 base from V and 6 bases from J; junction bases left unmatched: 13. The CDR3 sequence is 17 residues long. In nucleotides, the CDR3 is TGTGCCAGCAGCTTAGCAGGGGGCGCTTTGGTTTTTGATGGCTACACCTTC. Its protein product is CASSLAGGALVFDGYTF.

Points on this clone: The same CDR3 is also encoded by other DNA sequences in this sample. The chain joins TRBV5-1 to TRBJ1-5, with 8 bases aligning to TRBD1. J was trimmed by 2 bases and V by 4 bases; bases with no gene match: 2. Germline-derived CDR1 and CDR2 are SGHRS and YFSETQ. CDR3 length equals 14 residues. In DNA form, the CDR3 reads TGCGCCAGCAGCCTGGACAGGGGCAATCAGCCCCAGCATTTT. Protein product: CASSLDRGNQPQHF. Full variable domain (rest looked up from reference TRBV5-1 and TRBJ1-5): KAGVTQTPRYLIKTRGQQVTLSCSPISGHRSVSWYQQTPGQGLQFLFEYFSETQRNKGNFPGRFSGRQFSNSRSEMNVSTLELGDSALYLCASSLDRGNQPQHFGDGTRLSIL.